The clone carrying this T cell receptor (beta chain) has at least ten counts. Antigen specificity is unknown. Germline loops: CDR1 SGHTA, CDR2 FQGNSA. V lost 1 base, J lost 3 bases, and 4 bases stayed unmatched. There are 15 residues in the CDR3. The entry originates in a study of blood T cells in healthy people across ages. The authors ran a second PCR of roughly 6 to 12 cycles using a sample-barcoded 5' primer and a J-beta primer mix. TCRdb reprocessed the 5' RACE reads via MiXCR and lists one record per CDR3 protein. The sample carries about 640,000 distinct CDR3 sequences, around two fifths recorded once. Whole-study results and caveats: With age, beta diversity per million T cells declined roughly linearly, significantly by 30 to 40.

This clonotype originated in a man aged 80 or over in good health. This chain joins TRBV7-2 and TRBJ2-7, with 9 bases lining up with TRBD1. Specimen: blood. This CDR3 is CASSLGGTGIYEQYF. The CDR3, as DNA: TGTGCCAGCAGCTTAGGAGGGACAGGGATCTACGAGCAGTACTTC.